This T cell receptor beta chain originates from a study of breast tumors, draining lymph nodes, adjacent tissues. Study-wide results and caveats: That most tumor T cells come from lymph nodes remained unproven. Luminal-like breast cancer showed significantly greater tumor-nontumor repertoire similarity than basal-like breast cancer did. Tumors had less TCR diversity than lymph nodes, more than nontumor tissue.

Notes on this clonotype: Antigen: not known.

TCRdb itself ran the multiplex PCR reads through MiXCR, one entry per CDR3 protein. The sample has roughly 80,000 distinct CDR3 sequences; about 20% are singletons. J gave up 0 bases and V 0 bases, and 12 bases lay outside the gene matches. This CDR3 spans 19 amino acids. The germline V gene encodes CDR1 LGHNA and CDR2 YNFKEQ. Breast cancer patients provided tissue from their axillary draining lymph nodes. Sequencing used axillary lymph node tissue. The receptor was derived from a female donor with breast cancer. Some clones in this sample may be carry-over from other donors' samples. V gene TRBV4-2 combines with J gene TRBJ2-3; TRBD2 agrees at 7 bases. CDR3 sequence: CASSQDFAGVFRSTDTQYF. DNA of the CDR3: TGTGCCAGCAGCCAAGATTTTGCGGGAGTGTTTAGGAGCACAGATACGCAGTATTTT.